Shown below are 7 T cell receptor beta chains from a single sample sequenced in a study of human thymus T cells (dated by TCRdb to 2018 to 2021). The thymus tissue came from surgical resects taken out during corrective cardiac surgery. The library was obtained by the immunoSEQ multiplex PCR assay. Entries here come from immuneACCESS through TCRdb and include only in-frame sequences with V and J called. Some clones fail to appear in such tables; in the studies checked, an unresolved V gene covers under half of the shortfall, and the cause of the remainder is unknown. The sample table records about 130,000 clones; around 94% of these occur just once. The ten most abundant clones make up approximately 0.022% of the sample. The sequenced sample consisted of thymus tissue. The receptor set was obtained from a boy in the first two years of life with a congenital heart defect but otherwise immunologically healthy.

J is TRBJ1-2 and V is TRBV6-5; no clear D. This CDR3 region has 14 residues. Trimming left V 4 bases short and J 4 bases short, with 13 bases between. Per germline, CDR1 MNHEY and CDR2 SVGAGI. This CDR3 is CASSSRSPTYGYTF. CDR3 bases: TGTGCCAGCAGTTCGAGATCGCCCACCTATGGCTACACCTTC.

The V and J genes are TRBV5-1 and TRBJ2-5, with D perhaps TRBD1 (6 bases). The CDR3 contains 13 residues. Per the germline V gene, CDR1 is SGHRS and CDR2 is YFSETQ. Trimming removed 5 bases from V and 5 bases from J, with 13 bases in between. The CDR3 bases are TGCGCCAGCAGACCGGACAGTCGGGAGACCCAGTACTTC. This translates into CASRPDSRETQYF.

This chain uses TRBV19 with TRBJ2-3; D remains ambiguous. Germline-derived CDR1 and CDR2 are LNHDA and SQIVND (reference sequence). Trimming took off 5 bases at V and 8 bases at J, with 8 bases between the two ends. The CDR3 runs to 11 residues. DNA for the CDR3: TGTGCCAGTAGTTCTCTGAGTACGCAGTATTTT. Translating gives CASSSLSTQYF.

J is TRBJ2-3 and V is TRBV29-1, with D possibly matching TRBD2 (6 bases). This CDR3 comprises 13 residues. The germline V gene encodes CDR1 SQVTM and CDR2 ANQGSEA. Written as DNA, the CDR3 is TGCAGTATGAGGCGGGACTTCACAGATACGCAGTATTTT. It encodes CSMRRDFTDTQYF.

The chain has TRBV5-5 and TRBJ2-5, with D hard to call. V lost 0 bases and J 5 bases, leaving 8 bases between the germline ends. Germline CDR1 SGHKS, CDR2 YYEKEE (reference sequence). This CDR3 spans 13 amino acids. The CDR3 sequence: CASSLDMEETQYF. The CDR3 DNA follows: TGTGCCAGCAGCTTGGATATGGAGGAGACCCAGTACTTC.

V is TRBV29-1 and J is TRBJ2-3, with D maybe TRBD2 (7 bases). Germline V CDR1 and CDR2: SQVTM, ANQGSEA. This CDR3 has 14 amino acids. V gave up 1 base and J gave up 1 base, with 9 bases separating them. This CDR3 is CSVEAGGGTDTQYF. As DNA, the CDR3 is TGCAGCGTTGAAGCGGGGGGCGGCACAGATACGCAGTATTTT.

CDR3: CASSQGYVAEGGGTEAFF. The CDR3 coding sequence is TGCGCCAGCAGCCAAGGGTACGTCGCAGAAGGGGGGGGGACTGAAGCTTTCTTT. The rearrangement joins TRBV4-1 to TRBJ1-1, with D tentatively TRBD1 (6 bases). Germline V CDR1 and CDR2: MGHRA, YSYEKL. The V end was cut by 1 base, the J end by 5 bases, with 23 bases between. The CDR3 length is 18 residues.